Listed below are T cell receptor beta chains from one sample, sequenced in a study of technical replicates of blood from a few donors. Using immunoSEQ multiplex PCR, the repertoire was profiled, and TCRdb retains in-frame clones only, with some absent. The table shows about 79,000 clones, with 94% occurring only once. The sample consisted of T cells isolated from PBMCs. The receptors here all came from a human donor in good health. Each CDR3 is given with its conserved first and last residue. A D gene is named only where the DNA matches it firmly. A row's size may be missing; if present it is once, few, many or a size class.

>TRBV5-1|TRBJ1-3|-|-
CASSPSALRALSSGNTIYF
TGCGCCAGCAGCCCCAGCGCTTTGCGTGCCCTTTCTTCTGGAAACACCATATATTTT
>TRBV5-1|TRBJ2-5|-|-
CASSPQAPQETQYF
TGCGCCAGCAGCCCCCAGGCCCCCCAAGAGACCCAGTACTTC
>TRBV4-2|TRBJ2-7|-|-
CASSPGDFNVHDEQYF
TGTGCCAGCAGTCCAGGGGATTTTAACGTCCATGACGAGCAGTACTTC
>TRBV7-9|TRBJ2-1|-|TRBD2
CASSPDSGGPNEQFF
TGTGCCAGCTCCCCAGATAGCGGGGGACCCAATGAGCAGTTCTTC
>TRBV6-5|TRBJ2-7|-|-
CASRVLGGPYEQYF
TGTGCCAGCAGGGTATTGGGGGGGCCCTACGAGCAGTACTTC
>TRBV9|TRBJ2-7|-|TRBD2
CASSSRRVEGTSDEQYF
TGTGCCAGCAGCTCCCGTCGGGTTGAGGGGACTAGCGACGAGCAGTACTTC
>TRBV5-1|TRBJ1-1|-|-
CASSLEGYENTEAFF
TGCGCCAGCAGCCTAGAGGGTTATGAAAACACTGAAGCTTTCTTT
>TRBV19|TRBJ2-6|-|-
CASSSHSSGANVLTF
TGTGCCAGTAGTAGCCACAGTTCTGGGGCCAACGTCCTGACTTTC
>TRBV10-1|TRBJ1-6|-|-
CASSGGGPNSPLHF
TGCGCCAGCAGTGGGGGAGGGCCAAATTCACCCCTCCACTTT
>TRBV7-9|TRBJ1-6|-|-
CASSASSGTTSSPLHF
TGTGCCAGCAGCGCAAGTTCAGGGACTACCAGTTCACCCCTCCACTTT
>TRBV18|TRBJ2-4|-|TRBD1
CASSPYRQGGQNIQYF
TGTGCCAGCTCACCCTATAGACAGGGTGGGCAAAACATTCAGTACTTC
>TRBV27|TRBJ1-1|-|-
CASSRWGLNTEAFF
TGTGCCAGCAGTCGATGGGGGCTGAACACTGAAGCTTTCTTT
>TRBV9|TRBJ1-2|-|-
CASSVAATYGYTF
TGTGCCAGCAGCGTAGCTGCTACCTATGGCTACACCTTC
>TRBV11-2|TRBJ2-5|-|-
CASSFTGREQETQYF
TGTGCCAGCAGCTTTACAGGGAGGGAACAAGAGACCCAGTACTTC
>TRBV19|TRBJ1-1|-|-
CASSIAGDGSSAEAFF
TGTGCCAGTAGTATAGCTGGAGATGGTAGTTCGGCTGAAGCTTTCTTT
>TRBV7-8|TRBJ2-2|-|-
CASRTGNTGELFF
TGTGCCAGCAGAACAGGGAACACCGGGGAGCTGTTTTTT
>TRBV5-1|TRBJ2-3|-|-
CASSLGLRMNTDTQYF
TGCGCCAGCAGCTTGGGACTACGCATGAACACAGATACGCAGTATTTT
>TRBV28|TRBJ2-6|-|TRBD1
CASSDRVSFGANVLTF
TGTGCCAGCAGCGACAGGGTATCGTTTGGGGCCAACGTCCTGACTTTC
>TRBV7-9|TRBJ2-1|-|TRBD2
CASSLSPPWEGHGEQFF
TGTGCCAGCAGCTTATCCCCACCGTGGGAGGGCCATGGTGAGCAGTTCTTC
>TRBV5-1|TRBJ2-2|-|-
CASSLEGHIYTGELFF
TGCGCCAGCAGCTTGGAGGGACACATATACACCGGGGAGCTGTTTTTT
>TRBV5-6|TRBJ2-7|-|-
CASSFRDWTRYEQYF
TGTGCCAGCAGTTTCCGGGACTGGACTCGCTACGAGCAGTACTTC
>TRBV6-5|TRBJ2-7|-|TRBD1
CASSYSTGTYEQYF
TGTGCCAGCAGTTACTCGACAGGGACCTACGAGCAGTACTTC
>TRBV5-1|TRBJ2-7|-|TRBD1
CASSLDGTGLSYEQYF
TGCGCCAGCAGCTTGGATGGGACAGGTCTATCCTACGAGCAGTACTTC
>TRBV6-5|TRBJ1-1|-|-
CASSHRAENTEAFF
TGTGCCAGCAGTCACAGGGCGGAGAACACTGAAGCTTTCTTT
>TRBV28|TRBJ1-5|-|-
CASSYFGQPQHF
TGTGCCAGCAGTTACTTCGGGCAGCCCCAGCATTTT
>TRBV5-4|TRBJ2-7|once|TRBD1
CASSQQGSAYEQYF
TGTGCCAGCAGCCAACAGGGGTCAGCCTACGAGCAGTACTTC
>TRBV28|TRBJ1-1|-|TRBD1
CASSIGQENTEAFF
TGTGCCAGCAGTATCGGACAGGAAAACACTGAAGCTTTCTTT
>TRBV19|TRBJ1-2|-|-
CASSMGGWTDNGYTF
TGTGCCAGTAGTATGGGCGGGTGGACGGATAATGGCTACACCTTC
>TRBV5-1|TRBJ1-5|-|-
CASSLALNQPQHF
TGCGCCAGCAGCTTGGCTTTGAATCAGCCCCAGCATTTT